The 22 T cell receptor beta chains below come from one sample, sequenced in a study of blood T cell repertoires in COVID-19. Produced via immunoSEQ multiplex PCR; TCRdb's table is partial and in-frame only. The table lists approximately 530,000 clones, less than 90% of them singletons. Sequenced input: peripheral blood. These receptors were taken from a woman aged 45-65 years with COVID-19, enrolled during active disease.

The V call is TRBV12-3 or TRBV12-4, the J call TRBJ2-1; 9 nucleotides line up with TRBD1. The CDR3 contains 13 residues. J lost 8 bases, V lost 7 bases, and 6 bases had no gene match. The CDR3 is CASTWTGDYEQFF. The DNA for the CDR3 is TGTGCCAGCACCTGGACAGGGGATTATGAGCAGTTCTTC.

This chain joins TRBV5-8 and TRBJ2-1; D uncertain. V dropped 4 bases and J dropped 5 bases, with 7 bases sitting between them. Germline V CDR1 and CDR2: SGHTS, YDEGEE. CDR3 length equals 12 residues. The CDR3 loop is CASSLEHNEQFF. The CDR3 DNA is TGTGCCAGCAGCCTTGAGCACAATGAGCAGTTCTTC. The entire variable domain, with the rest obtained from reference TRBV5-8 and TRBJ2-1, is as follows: EAGVTQSPTHLIKTRGQQATLRCSPISGHTSVYWYQQALGLGLQFLLWYDEGEERNRGNFPPRFSGRQFPNYSSELNVNALELEDSALYLCASSLEHNEQFFGPGTRLTVL.

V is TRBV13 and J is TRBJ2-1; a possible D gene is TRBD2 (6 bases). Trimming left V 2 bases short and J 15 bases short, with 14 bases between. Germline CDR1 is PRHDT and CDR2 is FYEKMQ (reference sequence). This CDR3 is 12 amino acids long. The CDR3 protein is CASSLQRAPGFF. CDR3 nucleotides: TGTGCCAGCAGCTTACAGCGGGCCCCGGGGTTCTTC. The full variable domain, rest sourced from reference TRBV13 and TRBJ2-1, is AAGVIQSPRHLIKEKRETATLKCYPIPRHDTVYWYQQGPGQDPQFLISFYEKMQSDKGSIPDRFSAQQFSDYHSELNMSSLELGDSALYFCASSLQRAPGFFGPGTRLTVL.

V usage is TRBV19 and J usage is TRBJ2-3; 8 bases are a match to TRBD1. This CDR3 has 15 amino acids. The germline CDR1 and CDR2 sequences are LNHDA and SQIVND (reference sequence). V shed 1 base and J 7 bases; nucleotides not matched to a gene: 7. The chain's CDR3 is CASSIATGVGNTQYF. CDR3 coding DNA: TGTGCCAGTAGTATAGCGACAGGGGTCGGCAATACGCAGTATTTT.

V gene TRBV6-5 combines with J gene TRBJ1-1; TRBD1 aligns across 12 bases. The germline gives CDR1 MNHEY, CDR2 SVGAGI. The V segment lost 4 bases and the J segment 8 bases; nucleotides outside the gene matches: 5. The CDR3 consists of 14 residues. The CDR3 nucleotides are TGTGCCAGCAGTTTGGGGACAGGGGGCGGGGAAGCTTTCTTT. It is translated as CASSLGTGGGEAFF.

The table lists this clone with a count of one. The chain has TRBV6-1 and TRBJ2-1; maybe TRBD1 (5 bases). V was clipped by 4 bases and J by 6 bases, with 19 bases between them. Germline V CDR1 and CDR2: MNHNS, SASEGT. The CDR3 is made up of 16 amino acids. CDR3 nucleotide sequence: TGTGCCAGCAGTGGGTGGGAAGGGGCGACTCTCAATGAGCAGTTCTTC. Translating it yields CASSGWEGATLNEQFF.

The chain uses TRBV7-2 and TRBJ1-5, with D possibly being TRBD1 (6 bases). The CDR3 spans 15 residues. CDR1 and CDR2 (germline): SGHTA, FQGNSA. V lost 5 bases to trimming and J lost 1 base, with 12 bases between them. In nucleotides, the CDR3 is TGTGCCAGCAGCCCGCAGACAGGCAGCAATCAGCCCCAGCATTTT. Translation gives CASSPQTGSNQPQHF.

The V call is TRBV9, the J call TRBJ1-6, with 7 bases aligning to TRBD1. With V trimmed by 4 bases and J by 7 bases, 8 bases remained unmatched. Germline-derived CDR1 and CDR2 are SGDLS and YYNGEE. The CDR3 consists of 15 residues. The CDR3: CASSSRDSENSPLHF. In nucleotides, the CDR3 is TGTGCCAGCAGCTCCCGGGACAGCGAGAATTCACCCCTCCACTTT.

The CDR3 coding sequence is TGTGCCAGCAGCTCCAACCCCGGCTCGGGACTCAAGAACACTGAAGCTTTCTTT. Translated, it gives CASSSNPGSGLKNTEAFF. This chain uses TRBV7-2 with TRBJ1-1, with D perhaps matching TRBD1 (5 bases). CDR3 size: 18 residues. Per germline, CDR1 SGHTA and CDR2 FQGNSA. With 4 bases removed from V and 1 base from J, the gap between germline ends came to 22 bases.

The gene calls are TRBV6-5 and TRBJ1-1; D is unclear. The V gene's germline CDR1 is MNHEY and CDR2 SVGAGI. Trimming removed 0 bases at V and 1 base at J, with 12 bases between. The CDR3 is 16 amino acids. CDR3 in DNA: TGTGCCAGCAGTTACTCTATTGCGCGAGCGAACACTGAAGCTTTCTTT. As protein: CASSYSIARANTEAFF.

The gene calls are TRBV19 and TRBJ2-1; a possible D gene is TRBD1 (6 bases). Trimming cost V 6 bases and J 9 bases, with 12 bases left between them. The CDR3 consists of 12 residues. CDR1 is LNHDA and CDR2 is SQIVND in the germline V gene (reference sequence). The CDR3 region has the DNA TGTGCCAGTAGAACCCTACAGGGTGAGCAGTTCTTC. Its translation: CASRTLQGEQFF.

CDR3 protein: CASSPGQHEAFF. The DNA for the CDR3 is TGTGCCAGCAGCCCAGGACAGCATGAAGCTTTCTTT. The V and J genes are TRBV7-9 and TRBJ1-1; D might be TRBD1 (6 bases). The V and J ends lost 5 bases and 7 bases respectively, with 11 bases between them. This CDR3 spans 12 amino acids. Germline CDR1 SEHNR, CDR2 FQNEAQ (reference sequence).

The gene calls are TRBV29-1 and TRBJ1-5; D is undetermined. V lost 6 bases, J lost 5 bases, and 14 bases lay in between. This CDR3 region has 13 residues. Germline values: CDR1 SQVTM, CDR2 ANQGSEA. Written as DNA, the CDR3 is TGCAGCGTGAGGGATGAGGTGGATCAGCCCCAGCATTTT. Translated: CSVRDEVDQPQHF.

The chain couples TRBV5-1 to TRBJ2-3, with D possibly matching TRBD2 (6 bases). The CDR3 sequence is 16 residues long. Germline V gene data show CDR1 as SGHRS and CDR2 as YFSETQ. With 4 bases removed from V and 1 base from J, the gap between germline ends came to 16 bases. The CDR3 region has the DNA TGCGCCAGCAGCGCCCTGGGAGGCTACGGCACAGATACGCAGTATTTT. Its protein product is CASSALGGYGTDTQYF.

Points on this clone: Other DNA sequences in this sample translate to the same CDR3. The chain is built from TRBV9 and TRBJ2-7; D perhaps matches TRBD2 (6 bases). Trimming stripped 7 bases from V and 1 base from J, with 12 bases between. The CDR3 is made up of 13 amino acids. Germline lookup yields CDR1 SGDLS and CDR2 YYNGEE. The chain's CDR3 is CASGAGSSYEQYF. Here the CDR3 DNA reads TGTGCCAGCGGGGCGGGATCATCCTACGAGCAGTACTTC.

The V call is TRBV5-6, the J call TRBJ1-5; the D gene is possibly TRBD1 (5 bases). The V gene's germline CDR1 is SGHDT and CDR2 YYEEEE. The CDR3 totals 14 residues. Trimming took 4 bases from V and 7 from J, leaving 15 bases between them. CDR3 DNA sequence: TGTGCCAGCAGCCGTACAGGTAATCTGCAGCCCCAGCATTTT. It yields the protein CASSRTGNLQPQHF.

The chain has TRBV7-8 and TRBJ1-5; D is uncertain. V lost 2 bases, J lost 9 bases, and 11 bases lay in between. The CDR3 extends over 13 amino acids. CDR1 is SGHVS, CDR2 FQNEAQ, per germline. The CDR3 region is CASSLLAATPQHF. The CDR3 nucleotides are TGTGCCAGCAGCTTATTGGCCGCAACGCCCCAGCATTTT. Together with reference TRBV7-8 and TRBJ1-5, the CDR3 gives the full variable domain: GAGVSQSPRYKVAKRGQDVALRCDPISGHVSLFWYQQALGQGPEFLTYFQNEAQLDKSGLPSDRFFAERPEGSVSTLKIQRTQQEDSAVYLCASSLLAATPQHFGDGTRLSIL.

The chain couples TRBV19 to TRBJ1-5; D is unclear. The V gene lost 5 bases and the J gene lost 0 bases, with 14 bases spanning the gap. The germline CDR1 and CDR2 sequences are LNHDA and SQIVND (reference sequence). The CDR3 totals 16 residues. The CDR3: CASSRGSHTSNQPQHF. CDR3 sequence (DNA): TGTGCCAGTAGTCGTGGCAGTCACACTAGCAATCAGCCCCAGCATTTT. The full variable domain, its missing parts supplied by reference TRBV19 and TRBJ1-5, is DGGITQSPKYLFRKEGQNVTLSCEQNLNHDAMYWYRQDPGQGLRLIYYSQIVNDFQKGDIAEGYSVSREKKESFPLTVTSAQKNPTAFYLCASSRGSHTSNQPQHFGDGTRLSIL.

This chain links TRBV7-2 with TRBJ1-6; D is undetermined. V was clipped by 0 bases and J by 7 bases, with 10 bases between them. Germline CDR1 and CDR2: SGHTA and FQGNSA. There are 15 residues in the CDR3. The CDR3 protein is CASSLAMGRNSPLHF. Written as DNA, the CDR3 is TGTGCCAGCAGCTTAGCTATGGGCAGAAATTCACCCCTCCACTTT.

The CDR3 spells CASSRVPLGAGGHNEQFF. The CDR3 DNA follows: TGTGCCAGTAGCCGGGTACCTCTGGGGGCGGGGGGCCACAATGAGCAGTTCTTC. This rearrangement joins TRBV19 to TRBJ2-1; 8 bases align to TRBD2. J lost 5 bases, V lost 6 bases, and 18 bases had no gene match. The CDR3 is 18 amino acids. Germline CDR1 reads LNHDA; CDR2 reads SQIVND (reference sequence). Together with reference TRBV19 and TRBJ2-1, the CDR3 gives the full variable domain: DGGITQSPKYLFRKEGQNVTLSCEQNLNHDAMYWYRQDPGQGLRLIYYSQIVNDFQKGDIAEGYSVSREKKESFPLTVTSAQKNPTAFYLCASSRVPLGAGGHNEQFFGPGTRLTVL.

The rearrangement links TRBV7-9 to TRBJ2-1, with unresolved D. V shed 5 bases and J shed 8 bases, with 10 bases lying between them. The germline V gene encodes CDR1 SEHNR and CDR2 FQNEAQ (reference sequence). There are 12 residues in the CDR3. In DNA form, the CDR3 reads TGTGCCAGCAGCCCCCAGATGGATGAGCAGTTCTTC. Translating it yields CASSPQMDEQFF.

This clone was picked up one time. CDR3 region: CASSLKGERGTDTQYF. The CDR3 DNA reads as TGTGCCAGCAGCCTAAAGGGGGAGAGAGGGACAGATACGCAGTATTTT. The chain carries TRBV11-2 and TRBJ2-3; D perhaps matches TRBD1 (6 bases). Between the trimmed V and J ends, which lost 5 bases and 3 bases, there was a span of 18 bases. In germline, CDR1 is SGHAT, CDR2 FQNNGV. The CDR3 loop spans 16 amino acids. Based on the CDR3 plus reference TRBV11-2 and TRBJ2-3, the full variable domain is EAGVAQSPRYKIIEKRQSVAFWCNPISGHATLYWYQQILGQGPKLLIQFQNNGVVDDSQLPKDRFSAERLKGVDSTLKIQPAKLEDSAVYLCASSLKGERGTDTQYFGPGTRLTVL.